Shown below are 14 T cell receptor beta chains from a single sample sequenced in a study of control samples from healthy donors and cancer patients. Some clones are missing from TCRdb's copy, which holds only in-frame ones; the method was immunoSEQ multiplex PCR. The sample records approximately 100,000 clones, about 89% being singletons. The specimen sequenced was blood. These receptors all stem from a man under 40 in good health.

The rearrangement uses TRBV2 and TRBJ1-5, with TRBD1 as a possible D gene (5 bases). V lost 6 bases and J lost 7, with 16 bases in between. Germline lookup yields CDR1 SNHLY and CDR2 FYNNEI. The CDR3 sequence is 14 residues long. This CDR3 reads CASSGDGLGQPQHF. The CDR3 region has the DNA TGTGCCAGCAGCGGGGACGGTTTGGGGCAGCCCCAGCATTTT. Full variable domain (remainder filled in from reference TRBV2 and TRBJ1-5): EPEVTQTPSHQVTQMGQEVILRCVPISNHLYFYWYRQILGQKVEFLVSFYNNEISEKSEIFDDQFSVERPDGSNFTLKIRSTKLEDSAMYFCASSGDGLGQPQHFGDGTRLSIL.

The J gene is TRBJ2-1, the V gene TRBV12-3 or TRBV12-4, with no clear D. V lost 6 bases, J lost 7 bases, and 7 bases lay in between. This CDR3 contains 11 residues. CDR3 amino acids: CASSRVNEQFF. In nucleotides, the CDR3 is TGTGCCAGCAGCCGGGTTAATGAGCAGTTCTTC.

The rearrangement links TRBV30 to TRBJ2-4; 14 nucleotides match TRBD2. Germline values: CDR1 GTSNPN, CDR2 SVGIG (reference sequence). The CDR3 is made up of 14 amino acids. Unmatched junction bases numbered 5, after V lost 5 bases and J lost 8 bases. CDR3 loop: CAWGTSGGWDIQYF. Here the CDR3 DNA reads TGTGCCTGGGGGACTAGCGGGGGCTGGGACATTCAGTACTTC.

The chain uses TRBV2 and TRBJ1-4; the D is unclear. Per germline, CDR1 SNHLY and CDR2 FYNNEI. Trimming left V 3 bases short and J 8 bases short, with 13 bases between. The CDR3 loop spans 14 amino acids. CDR3 region: CASSDDQIREKLFF. CDR3 nucleotide sequence: TGTGCCAGCAGTGATGATCAAATTAGGGAAAAACTGTTTTTT.

The genes are TRBV27 and TRBJ1-2, with D possibly TRBD1 on 6 matching bases. CDR3 size: 13 residues. CDR1 MNHEY and CDR2 SMNVEV come from the germline V gene (reference sequence). Trimming pared 8 bases from V and 5 bases from J, leaving 15 bases between. The CDR3 DNA reads as TGTGCCAGCGGTTGGGGGGGGCTTTATGGCTACACCTTC. Its protein product is CASGWGGLYGYTF.

The V and J genes are TRBV15 and TRBJ2-5; TRBD1 aligns across 7 bases. Germline V gene data show CDR1 as LNHNV and CDR2 as YYDKDF (reference sequence). The CDR3 length is 15 residues. The junction had 7 bases not matched to a gene; V was cut back by 3 bases and J by 3 bases. As DNA, the CDR3 is TGTGCCACCAGCAGCCGTATTACAGGGGAAGAGACCCAGTACTTC. Translation gives CATSSRITGEETQYF. The whole variable domain, remainder taken from reference TRBV15 and TRBJ2-5, is DAMVIQNPRYQVTQFGKPVTLSCSQTLNHNVMYWYQQKSSQAPKLLFHYYDKDFNNEADTPDNFQSRRPNTSFCFLDIRSPGLGDTAMYLCATSSRITGEETQYFGPGTRLLVL.

The chain carries TRBV30 and TRBJ1-6, with unresolved D. Germline V lookup: CDR1 GTSNPN, CDR2 SVGIG (reference sequence). V lost 2 bases to trimming and J lost 7 bases, with 9 bases between them. The CDR3 extends over 13 amino acids. The CDR3 here is CAWSTDTNSPLHF. For the CDR3, the DNA is TGTGCCTGGAGTACAGACACCAATTCACCCCTCCACTTT.

The rearrangement uses TRBV29-1 and TRBJ2-7; the D gene is possibly TRBD1 (5 bases). CDR3 size: 15 residues. CDR1 and CDR2 (germline): SQVTM, ANQGSEA. Trimming stripped 6 bases from V and 6 bases from J, with 24 bases between. The CDR3 region is CSVGKTDSYQFEQYF. The CDR3, as DNA: TGCAGCGTGGGAAAGACAGACTCCTACCAGTTCGAGCAGTACTTC.

The rearrangement uses TRBV4-2 and TRBJ2-1; 7 bases agree with TRBD2. Germline CDR1 LGHNA, CDR2 YNFKEQ. With V trimmed by 1 base and J by 6 bases, 3 bases remained unmatched. The CDR3 contains 14 residues. The CDR3 nucleotides are TGTGCCAGCAGCCAAGGGACTAGTGTCAATGAGCAGTTCTTC. It specifies CASSQGTSVNEQFF.

The rearrangement joins TRBV25-1 to TRBJ1-5, with D perhaps matching TRBD1 (5 bases). Trimming pared 3 bases from V and 4 bases from J, leaving 16 bases between. This CDR3 comprises 16 residues. CDR1 is MGHDK and CDR2 is SYGVNS in the germline V gene. The CDR3 here is CASSDRDSGGNQPQHF. CDR3 nucleotides: TGTGCCAGCAGTGATCGGGACTCTGGTGGGAATCAGCCCCAGCATTTT.

This clone turned up a few times. The rearrangement joins TRBV6-5 to TRBJ2-1; 10 nucleotides match TRBD2. CDR3 length: 16 amino acids. V lost 4 bases to trimming and J lost 8 bases; unmatched junction nucleotides: 11. CDR1 MNHEY and CDR2 SVGAGI come from the germline V gene. CDR3 sequence: CASSFLSGGNPHEQFF. Here the CDR3 DNA reads TGTGCCAGCAGTTTCCTTAGCGGGGGGAACCCTCATGAGCAGTTCTTC.

This clone was detected once. The CDR3 nucleotides are TGTGCCAGCAGCTCGACTTCACAGGGGGCTGTCTATGGCTACACCTTC. Translating gives CASSSTSQGAVYGYTF. This chain connects TRBV7-2 to TRBJ1-2, with 9 bases that match TRBD1. CDR1 and CDR2 from the germline V gene are SGHTA and FQGNSA. The CDR3 is 16 amino acids. Trimming took 4 bases from V and 4 from J; bases not matched to a gene: 10. Together with reference TRBV7-2 and TRBJ1-2, the CDR3 gives the full variable domain: GAGVSQSPSNKVTEKGKDVELRCDPISGHTALYWYRQSLGQGLEFLIYFQGNSAPDKSGLPSDRFSAERTGGSVSTLTIQRTQQEDSAVYLCASSSTSQGAVYGYTFGSGTRLTVV.

The rearrangement links TRBV6-1 to TRBJ1-5, with 8 bases aligning to TRBD1. V lost 6 bases to trimming and J lost 1 base; unmatched junction nucleotides: 11. From germline, CDR1 is MNHNS and CDR2 SASEGT. The CDR3 runs 17 residues. The CDR3 spells CASRERSGGASNQPQHF. In DNA form, the CDR3 reads TGTGCCAGCAGAGAAAGATCAGGGGGCGCGAGCAATCAGCCCCAGCATTTT.

The chain recombines TRBV5-1 with TRBJ1-1; D remains unclear. The CDR3 is 17 amino acids. V lost 0 bases to trimming and J lost 1 base, with 16 bases between them. Germline-derived CDR1 and CDR2 are SGHRS and YFSETQ. The CDR3 DNA is TGCGCCAGCAGCTTGGCGGGAGTTAGAAGCGCGAACACTGAAGCTTTCTTT. Translating gives CASSLAGVRSANTEAFF.